A selection of T cell receptor beta chains follows, all from one sample in a study of T cells after yellow fever vaccination. TCRdb fed the 5' RACE reads into MiXCR, producing one record per CDR3 protein. In the table there are 300,000 to 350,000 distinct CDR3 sequences, about 8.3% of which are singletons. This material consisted of PBMCs, taken roughly seven weeks after the first yellow fever vaccination. The receptor set was obtained from a man between 18 and 29 years old who received the YFV17D yellow fever vaccine. CDR3s include the opening cysteine and the closing phenylalanine or tryptophan. Fields, in order: clone size, V gene, J gene, D gene, CDR3 DNA, CDR3 protein. D genes are given only for firm matches. Clone size is shown for a subset of rows, as once, few, many or a class of expanded clone.

few,TRBV2,TRBJ1-1,-,TGTGCCAGCAGTGAGTTTGGGGGCACTGAAGCTTTCTTT,CASSEFGGTEAFF
-,TRBV21-1,TRBJ1-1,-,TGTGCCAGCAGCAACCAAAGGGCAGACAGGGTTGGAGGAACTGAAGCTTTCTTT,CASSNQRADRVGGTEAFF
many,TRBV18,TRBJ1-1,-,TGTGCCAGTTCCTCACAGGTGAACACTGAAGCTTTCTTT,CASSSQVNTEAFF
many,TRBV7-2,TRBJ1-6,-,TGTGCCAGCAGCGGGGGTTACGTGAATTCACCCCTCCACTTT,CASSGGYVNSPLHF
-,TRBV12-3/TRBV12-4,TRBJ1-5,-,TGTGCCAGCAGTCTAGATGGAGGTCAGCCCCAGCATTTT,CASSLDGGQPQHF
-,TRBV6-1,TRBJ2-1,-,TGTGCCAGCAAAGGAGAGACTTCCTACAATGAGCAGTTCTTC,CASKGETSYNEQFF
few,TRBV12-3/TRBV12-4,TRBJ2-2,-,TGTGCCAGCAAAGCGGGGGAGCTGTTTTTT,CASKAGELFF
-,TRBV19,TRBJ2-3,-,TGTGCCAGTAGTATTGGTTGGGGGACAGATACGCAGTATTTT,CASSIGWGTDTQYF
-,TRBV18,TRBJ2-1,-,TGTGCCAGCTCACCAATATACAATGAGCAGTTCTTC,CASSPIYNEQFF
few,TRBV9,TRBJ2-7,TRBD2,TGTGCCAGCAGCGCGAGCGGGGTAGACTACGAGCAGTACTTC,CASSASGVDYEQYF
many,TRBV11-2,TRBJ2-3,-,TGTGCCAGCAGTCCCGGGGATACGCAGTATTTT,CASSPGDTQYF
-,TRBV29-1,TRBJ2-3,-,TGCAGCGTTGTCAGGGGAGTTTTAGGGACAGATACGCAGTATTTT,CSVVRGVLGTDTQYF
-,TRBV20-1,TRBJ2-5,-,TGCAGTGCACGTCAACCACAAAACAATCAAGAGACCCAGTACTTC,CSARQPQNNQETQYF
-,TRBV9,TRBJ2-7,-,TGTGCCAGCAGCGTAGCCCAGGGCCACGAGCAGTACTTC,CASSVAQGHEQYF
-,TRBV13,TRBJ1-2,-,TGTGCCAGCAGCTTCGTCGGGGGCGGAGGTTTTGGCTACACCTTC,CASSFVGGGGFGYTF
many,TRBV6-1,TRBJ1-1,-,TGTGCCAGCAGTGAATACGACACTGAAGCTTTCTTT,CASSEYDTEAFF
-,TRBV5-1,TRBJ2-5,TRBD2,TGCGCCAGCAGCTTCGGGACTAGCGGGGGGATTGAGACCCAGTACTTC,CASSFGTSGGIETQYF
-,TRBV6-1,TRBJ1-2,-,TGTGCCAGCAAAGAAGGTCCGGGTTCTATCTATGGCTACACCTTC,CASKEGPGSIYGYTF
many,TRBV4-1,TRBJ1-1,TRBD1,TGCGCCAGCAGCCAAGACGACAGGGCGGGAGCTTTCTTT,CASSQDDRAGAFF
few,TRBV6-5,TRBJ1-1,-,TGTGCCAGCAGTTACTCCCAAGGAGGAACTGAAGCTTTCTTT,CASSYSQGGTEAFF
-,TRBV12-3/TRBV12-4,TRBJ2-7,-,TGTGCCAGCAGTTTGTGGGGGCGCGTGACCGAGCAGTACTTC,CASSLWGRVTEQYF
-,TRBV4-3,TRBJ1-5,-,TGCGCCAGCAGCCAATCCCCGTGGACTGGGGGAGGAGGACCCCAGCATTTT,CASSQSPWTGGGGPQHF
few,TRBV27,TRBJ2-7,-,TGTGCCAGCAGTCTCAGCAGGACAGTTTTCTCCTACGAGCAGTACTTC,CASSLSRTVFSYEQYF
-,TRBV3-1,TRBJ2-3,-,TGTGCCAGCAGCCAAACCAGGAACACAGATACGCAGTATTTT,CASSQTRNTDTQYF
-,TRBV5-6,TRBJ1-4,TRBD1,TGTGCCAGCAGCTTGGCAGGGGGTAGTGAAAAACTGTTTTTT,CASSLAGGSEKLFF
-,TRBV7-2,TRBJ2-7,-,TGTGCCAGCAGCTTATACCCCGGAAGCTACGAGCAGTACTTC,CASSLYPGSYEQYF
-,TRBV20-1,TRBJ2-7,TRBD1,TGCAGTGCCTCCCGGGGACAGGGTTTACACGAGCAGTACTTC,CSASRGQGLHEQYF
many,TRBV12-3/TRBV12-4,TRBJ1-2,-,TGTGCCAGCAGCCGTGGCGCCTATGGTTTCTATGGCTACACCTTC,CASSRGAYGFYGYTF
few,TRBV11-2,TRBJ2-7,-,TGTGCCAGCAGCTTAGGGCCGGGCCCCTCCTACGAGCAGTACTTC,CASSLGPGPSYEQYF
few,TRBV9,TRBJ1-1,-,TGTGCCAGCAGCCGGGGGATCGGGCCTGAAGCTTTCTTT,CASSRGIGPEAFF
-,TRBV4-1,TRBJ2-7,TRBD1,TGCGCCAGCAGCCAAGGGCTGACTGACAGGGGGCGGTACGAGCAGTACTTC,CASSQGLTDRGRYEQYF
few,TRBV12-3/TRBV12-4,TRBJ2-6,-,TGTGCCAGCAACAACTACTCTGGGGCCAACGTCCTGACTTTC,CASNNYSGANVLTF
-,TRBV6-1,TRBJ2-5,TRBD2,TGTGCCAGCAGTCGGACTAGCGGGGGGGGAACCCAGTACTTC,CASSRTSGGGTQYF
many,TRBV20-1,TRBJ2-1,-,TGCAGTGCTGCGTGGCTCCTCAACAATGAGCAGTTCTTC,CSAAWLLNNEQFF
many,TRBV6-2/TRBV6-3,TRBJ2-2,-,TGTGCCAGCAGTTGGACTGTCAACACCGGGGAGCTGTTTTTT,CASSWTVNTGELFF
-,TRBV5-4,TRBJ2-1,-,TGTGCCAGCAGAATCGACCCTGTGAACAATGAGCAGTTCTTC,CASRIDPVNNEQFF
few,TRBV5-4,TRBJ2-2,TRBD2,TGTGCCAGCAGCTTTGGGACTAGCGGGGGGGCAACCGGGGAGCTGTTTTTT,CASSFGTSGGATGELFF
many,TRBV5-1,TRBJ2-1,TRBD2,TGCGCCAGCAGCTCGGGACTAGAGGTTGAGCAGTTCTTC,CASSSGLEVEQFF
few,TRBV7-2,TRBJ2-7,TRBD2,TGTGCCAGCAGCGGGAGGGTCTCCCCTTCCTACGAGCAGTACTTC,CASSGRVSPSYEQYF
-,TRBV9,TRBJ2-1,TRBD2,TGTGCCAGCGGCCCGAGGTCTAGCGGCCGAAATGAGCAGTTCTTC,CASGPRSSGRNEQFF